The clone carrying this T cell receptor (beta chain) has a single count. No antigen is known for it. Data came from immunoSEQ multiplex PCR; TCRdb stores just in-frame clones and leaves some out. The top ten clones hold roughly 1.4% of a sample with roughly 1 million clones, about three quarters of them seen once. This record comes from a study of shared clonotypes between healthy human individuals. The donors were all Caucasian adults (living in Nashville, Tennessee). Overall study findings and caveats: Depth of sequencing was expected to influence donor clonotype sharing. Incompleteness in sorted-subset sequencing, despite large depth, was shown by rarefaction.

This CDR3 contains 19 residues. The germline CDR1 and CDR2 sequences are SGHTA and FQGNSA. Trimming shortened V by 5 bases and J by 7 bases, and 30 bases separated the two germline ends. What was sequenced was memory CD4+ T cells sorted from blood. Stated subset: CD45RA-negative fraction. The V and J genes are TRBV7-2 and TRBJ2-1; either TRBD1 or TRBD2 may fit D (6 bases each). This clonotype was obtained from a man between 18 and 29 years old in good health. CDR3 amino acids: CASSPTSASGAFRPNEQFF. DNA of the CDR3: TGTGCCAGCAGCCCTACAAGCGCGTCGGGGGCGTTTCGACCAAATGAGCAGTTCTTC.